This T cell receptor (beta chain) stems from a study of spatial heterogeneity in lung cancer. V lost 1 base to trimming and J lost 4 bases, with 9 bases between them. CDR3 length equals 14 residues. Per the germline V gene, CDR1 is MNHNS and CDR2 is SASEGT. This clonotype was seen ten or more times. The time point is: sample taken at primary tumor resection. TCRdb itself ran the 5' RACE reads through MiXCR, one entry per CDR3 protein. This sample has over 45,000 distinct CDR3 sequences; roughly 5.7% occur once, and the top ten carry roughly 10%. This clonotype originated in a male donor with early-stage non-small cell lung cancer. The specimen was PBMCs, collected at surgery. This chain connects TRBV6-1 to TRBJ2-3; D is undetermined. Written as DNA, the CDR3 is TGTGCCAGCAGTGAAGGGCTAACGGCAGATACGCAGTATTTT. It specifies CASSEGLTADTQYF.